This TCR beta chain was identified in a study of cytomegalovirus exposure and HLA in healthy donors. The trim removed 1 base at V and 3 bases at J, leaving 14 bases unmatched. Germline CDR1 reads MGHRA; CDR2 reads YSYEKL. The CDR3 runs 21 residues. A note on this clone: Antigen: not known.

The study, taken as a whole, reports: Within an earlier analysis, most TCR beta V segments proved productive either about 87% or about 30% of the time.

A multiplex PCR was run with 60 Vbeta primers and 13 Jbeta primers. Clones were read by immunoSEQ multiplex PCR, and TCRdb kept only the in-frame ones, dropping some. Of 310,000 or so clones detected, 70% to 90% appear once; the ten largest clones hold more than 2%. Material: PBMCs. V gene TRBV4-1 combines with J gene TRBJ2-5, with 16 bases lining up with TRBD2. The TCR originated in a young woman in good health and CMV-seronegative. The CDR3 here is CASSQVWSGGTSGGAKETQYF. The DNA for the CDR3 is TGCGCCAGCAGCCAAGTATGGAGCGGGGGGACTAGCGGGGGGGCCAAAGAGACCCAGTACTTC.